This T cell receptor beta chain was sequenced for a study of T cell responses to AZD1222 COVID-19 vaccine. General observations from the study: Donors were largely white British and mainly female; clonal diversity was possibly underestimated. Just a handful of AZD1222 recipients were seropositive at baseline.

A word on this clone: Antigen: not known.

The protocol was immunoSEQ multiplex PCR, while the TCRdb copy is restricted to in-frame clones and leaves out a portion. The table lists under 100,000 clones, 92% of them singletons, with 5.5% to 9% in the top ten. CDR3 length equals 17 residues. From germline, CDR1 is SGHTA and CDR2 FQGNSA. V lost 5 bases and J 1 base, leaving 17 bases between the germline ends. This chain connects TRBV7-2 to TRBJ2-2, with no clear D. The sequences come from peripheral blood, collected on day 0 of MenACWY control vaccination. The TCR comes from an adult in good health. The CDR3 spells CASSRSNRLGNTGELFF. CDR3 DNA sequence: TGTGCCAGCAGCCGCAGCAATAGACTGGGGAACACCGGGGAGCTGTTTTTT.